The sequence of this TCR beta chain was determined in a study of neurological immune-mediated disorders (dated by TCRdb to between 2018 and 2020). About the investigation overall: The study compared peripheral blood TCR-beta repertoires of HTLV-I-associated myelopathy (HAM/TSP) patients, multiple sclerosis patients and healthy controls using UMI-based sequencing. The cohort was made up of approximately 65 subjects, consisting of around 14 HAM/TSP patients, 34 multiple sclerosis patients and some 20 healthy controls. The 90 to 120 TCR-beta libraries covered PBMC samples along with longitudinal samples, technical triplicates, and paired sorted CD4+ and CD8+ T-cell subsets.

The CDR3 measures 16 amino acids from cysteine to phenylalanine. CDR3 DNA only is kept here, 48 bases in frame from base 1. Trimmed from V: 5 bases; trimmed from J: 7 bases; junction bases lacking a gene match: 10. As encoded in the germline V gene (reference sequence), CDR1 is LGHDT while CDR2 is YNNKEL. To synthesize cDNA, template-switch 5'RACE was performed with a primer carrying a 10-nucleotide random unique molecular identifier so that each TCR transcript was tagged. Over 180 million TCR-beta sequences, covering 15-18 subjects, were produced in each sequencing run. The RNeasy kit was used to extract total RNA. TCR-beta VDJ regions were amplified with primers for the TCR constant region and the 5'RACE anchor, using the KAPA Real-time Library Amplification kit. Sample indexes and Illumina adaptors were added in a first PCR, and a second PCR then increased library yield. The roughly 650 bp TCR product was size-selected on a 2% E-gel SizeSelection system after Ampure bead purification. Before pooling, libraries had their quality checked on a Bioanalyzer, their concentration measured with Qubit, and their quantity determined with the Kapa Library Quantification kit. An Illumina HiSeq 2500 sequenced the libraries paired-end 2 x 150 bp. To increase sequence diversity, about 25-31% phiX was spiked into each library pool. The study's own analysis went as follows. The UMI-based MiGEC pipeline processed quality-filtered reads and removed over 80% of raw TCR sequences during error correction. VDJ genes were aligned to IMGT germline references, and clonotypes were defined by unique CDR3 amino acid sequence plus V-J genes. VDJtools evaluated clonal expansion, Shannon diversity and CDR3 relatedness (CalcPairwiseDistances, ClusterSamples); CLCbio workbench built phylogenetic trees. Clones with at least 8 unique UMIs were defined as expanded, with this threshold being based on coefficient-of-variation modelling across technical triplicates. The public reads were reprocessed in TCRdb via fastp at Q25 and MiXCR, keeping in-frame beta chains. Entries that share a CDR3 protein sequence are merged under the most common genes and DNA. The authors' filters were not applied to this entry. The sample table lists 35,000 to 40,000 distinct CDR3 sequences, roughly 11% of them with a count of one. The ten largest clonotypes hold 3% to 4.5% of the sample.

For sorted-subset TCR libraries, 1 million sorted CD4+ or CD8+ T cells were used. Peripheral blood underwent Ficoll-Hypaque density gradient centrifugation to isolate PBMCs, which were then cryopreserved in liquid nitrogen. The study also sequenced paired sorted CD4+ and CD8+ subsets from healthy controls, HAM/TSP patients and MS patients. Points the paper makes about the study in general: No identical CDR3 amino acid sequences were shared among expanded clones across subjects, suggesting private TCR-beta repertoires in all groups. TCR clonal expansion was greatest in HAM/TSP patients and smallest in MS patients, who ranked below even healthy controls.

This clonotype occurred many times. Its antigen is currently not known. Per-base quality was not reported, and no clone a single base away is much larger than it. Recombination joined TRBV3-1 with TRBJ1-6, with 8 junctional bases fitting TRBD1. The specimen sequenced was CD4+ T cells from blood. The TCR was taken from a woman in her twenties or thirties with HTLV-1-associated myelopathy (HAM/TSP). The CDR3: CASSSQGQGGNSPLHF. The DNA sequence reads TGTGCCAGCAGCTCTCAAGGACAGGGAGGGAATTCACCCCTCCACTTT.